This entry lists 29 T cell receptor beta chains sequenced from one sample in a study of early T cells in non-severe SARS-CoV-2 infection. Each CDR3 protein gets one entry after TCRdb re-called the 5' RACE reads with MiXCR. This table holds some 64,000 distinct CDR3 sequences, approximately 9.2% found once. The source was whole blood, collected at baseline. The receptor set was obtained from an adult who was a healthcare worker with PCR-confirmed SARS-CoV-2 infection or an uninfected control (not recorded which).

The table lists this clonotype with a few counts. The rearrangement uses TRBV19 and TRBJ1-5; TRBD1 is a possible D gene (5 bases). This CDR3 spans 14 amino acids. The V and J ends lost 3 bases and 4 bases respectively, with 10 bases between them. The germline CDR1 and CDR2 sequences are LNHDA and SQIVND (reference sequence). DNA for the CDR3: TGTGCCAGTAGTATTCGGGACCTTAATCAGCCCCAGCATTTT. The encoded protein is CASSIRDLNQPQHF.

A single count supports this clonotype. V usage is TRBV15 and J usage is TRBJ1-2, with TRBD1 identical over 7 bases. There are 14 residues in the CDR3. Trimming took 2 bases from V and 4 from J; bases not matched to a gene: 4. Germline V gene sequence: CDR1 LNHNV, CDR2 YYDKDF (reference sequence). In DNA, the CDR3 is TGTGCCACCAGCAGATCGGGACAGTTCTATGGCTACACCTTC. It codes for CATSRSGQFYGYTF. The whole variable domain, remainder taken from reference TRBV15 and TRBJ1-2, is DAMVIQNPRYQVTQFGKPVTLSCSQTLNHNVMYWYQQKSSQAPKLLFHYYDKDFNNEADTPDNFQSRRPNTSFCFLDIRSPGLGDTAMYLCATSRSGQFYGYTFGSGTRLTVV.

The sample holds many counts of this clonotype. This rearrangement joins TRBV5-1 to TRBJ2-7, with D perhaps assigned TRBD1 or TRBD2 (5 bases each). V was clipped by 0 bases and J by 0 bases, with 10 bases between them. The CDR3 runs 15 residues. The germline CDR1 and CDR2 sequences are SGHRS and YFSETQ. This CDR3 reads CASSLGGTASYEQYF. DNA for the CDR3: TGCGCCAGCAGCTTGGGAGGGACCGCCTCCTACGAGCAGTACTTC.

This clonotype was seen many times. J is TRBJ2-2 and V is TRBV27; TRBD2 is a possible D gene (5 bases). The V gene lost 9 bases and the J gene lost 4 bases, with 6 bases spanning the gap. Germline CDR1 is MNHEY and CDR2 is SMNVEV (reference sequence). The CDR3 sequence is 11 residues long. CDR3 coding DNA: TGTGCCAGTGGGAGCACCGGGGAGCTGTTTTTT. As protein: CASGSTGELFF.

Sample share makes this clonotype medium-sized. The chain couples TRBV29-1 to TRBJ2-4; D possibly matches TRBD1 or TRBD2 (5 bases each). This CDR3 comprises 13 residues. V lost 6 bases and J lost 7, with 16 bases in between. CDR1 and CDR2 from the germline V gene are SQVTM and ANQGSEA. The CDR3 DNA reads TGCAGCGTGGCAGGGTCCTCGGGGAACATTCAGTACTTC. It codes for CSVAGSSGNIQYF.

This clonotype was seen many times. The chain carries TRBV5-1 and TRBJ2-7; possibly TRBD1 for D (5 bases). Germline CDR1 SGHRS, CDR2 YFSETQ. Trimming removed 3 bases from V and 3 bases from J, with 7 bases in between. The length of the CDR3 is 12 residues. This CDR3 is CASSYQGYEQYF. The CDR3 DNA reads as TGCGCCAGCAGCTACCAGGGCTACGAGCAGTACTTC.

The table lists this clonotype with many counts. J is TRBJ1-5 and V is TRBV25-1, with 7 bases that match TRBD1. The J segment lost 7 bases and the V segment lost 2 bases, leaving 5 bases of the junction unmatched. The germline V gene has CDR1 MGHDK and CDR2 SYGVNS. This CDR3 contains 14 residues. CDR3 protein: CASSEPGGRQPQHF. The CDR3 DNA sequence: TGTGCCAGCAGTGAACCAGGGGGAAGGCAGCCCCAGCATTTT.

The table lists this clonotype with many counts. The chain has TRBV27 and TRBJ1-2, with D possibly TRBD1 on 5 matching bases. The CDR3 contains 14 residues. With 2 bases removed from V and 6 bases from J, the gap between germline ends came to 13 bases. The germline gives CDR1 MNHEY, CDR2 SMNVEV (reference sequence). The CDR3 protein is CASSLRGMGDGYTF. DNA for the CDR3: TGTGCCAGCAGTTTAAGAGGGATGGGGGATGGCTACACCTTC.

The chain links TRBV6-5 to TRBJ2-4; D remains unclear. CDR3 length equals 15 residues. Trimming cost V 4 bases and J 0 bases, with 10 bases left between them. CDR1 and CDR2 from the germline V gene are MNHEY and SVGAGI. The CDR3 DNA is TGTGCCAGCAGTTCCCCCAGAATAGCCAAAAACATTCAGTACTTC. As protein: CASSSPRIAKNIQYF.

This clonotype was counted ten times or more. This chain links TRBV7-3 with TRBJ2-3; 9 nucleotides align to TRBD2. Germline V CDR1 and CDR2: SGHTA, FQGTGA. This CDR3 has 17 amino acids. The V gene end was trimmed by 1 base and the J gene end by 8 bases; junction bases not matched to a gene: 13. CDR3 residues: CASSLISAGGGFATQYF. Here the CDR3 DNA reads TGTGCCAGCAGCTTAATATCTGCGGGAGGGGGATTCGCTACGCAGTATTTT.

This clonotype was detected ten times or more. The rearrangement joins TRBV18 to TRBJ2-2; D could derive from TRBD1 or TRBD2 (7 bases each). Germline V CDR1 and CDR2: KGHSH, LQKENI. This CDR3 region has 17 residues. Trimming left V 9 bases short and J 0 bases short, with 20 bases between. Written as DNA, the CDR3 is TGTGCCAGTAAGCGGGATCTCGGACAGGCGAACACCGGGGAGCTGTTTTTT. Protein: CASKRDLGQANTGELFF.

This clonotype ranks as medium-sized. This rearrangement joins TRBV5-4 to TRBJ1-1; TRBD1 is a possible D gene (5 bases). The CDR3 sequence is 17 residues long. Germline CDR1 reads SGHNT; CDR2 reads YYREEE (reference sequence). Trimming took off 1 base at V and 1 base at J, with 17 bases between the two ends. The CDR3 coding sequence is TGTGCCAGCAGCTTGATATATTTAGGGGTTGAGAACACTGAAGCTTTCTTT. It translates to CASSLIYLGVENTEAFF.

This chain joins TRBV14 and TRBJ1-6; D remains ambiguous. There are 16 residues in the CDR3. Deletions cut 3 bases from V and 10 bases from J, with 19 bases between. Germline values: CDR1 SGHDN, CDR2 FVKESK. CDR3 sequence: CASSHAFGRPESPLHF. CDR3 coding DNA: TGTGCCAGCAGCCATGCCTTCGGCCGACCTGAGTCACCCCTCCACTTT.

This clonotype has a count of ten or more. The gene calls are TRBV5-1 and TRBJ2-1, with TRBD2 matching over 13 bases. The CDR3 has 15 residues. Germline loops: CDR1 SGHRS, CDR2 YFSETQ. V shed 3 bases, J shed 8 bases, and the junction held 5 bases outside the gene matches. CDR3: CASSSGTSGNDEQFF. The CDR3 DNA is TGCGCCAGCAGCTCCGGGACTAGCGGGAATGATGAGCAGTTCTTC.

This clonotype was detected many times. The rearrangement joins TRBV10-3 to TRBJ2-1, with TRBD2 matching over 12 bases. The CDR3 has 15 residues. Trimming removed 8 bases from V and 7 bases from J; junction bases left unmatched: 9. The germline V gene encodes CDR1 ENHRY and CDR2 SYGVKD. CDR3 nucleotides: TGTGCCATCGCCCTGACTAGCGGGAGTGCGAATGAGCAGTTCTTC. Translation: CAIALTSGSANEQFF.

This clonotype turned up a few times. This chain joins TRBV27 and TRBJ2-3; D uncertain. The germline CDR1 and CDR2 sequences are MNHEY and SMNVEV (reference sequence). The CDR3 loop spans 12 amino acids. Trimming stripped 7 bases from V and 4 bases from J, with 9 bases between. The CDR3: CASIRTSDTQYF. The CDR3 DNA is TGTGCCAGCATCCGTACTTCAGATACGCAGTATTTT.

The CDR3 DNA is TGTGCCAGCAGAGACAGGGGGCATGACTATGGCTACACCTTC. This gives the protein CASRDRGHDYGYTF. The J gene is TRBJ1-2, the V gene TRBV3-1; 10 bases line up with TRBD1. Germline V lookup: CDR1 LGHDT, CDR2 YNNKEL (reference sequence). After removal of 6 bases from V and 3 bases from J, the junction contained 4 bases not matched to a gene. The CDR3 length is 14 residues.

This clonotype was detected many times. CDR3 loop: CASRATSGNEQFF. CDR3 nucleotides: TGTGCCAGCAGAGCTACTAGCGGCAATGAGCAGTTCTTC. The chain combines TRBV6-1 with TRBJ2-1; TRBD2 matches at 8 bases. Trimming cost V 6 bases and J 6 bases; bases outside gene matches: 4. Germline V lookup: CDR1 MNHNS, CDR2 SASEGT. This CDR3 has 13 residues.

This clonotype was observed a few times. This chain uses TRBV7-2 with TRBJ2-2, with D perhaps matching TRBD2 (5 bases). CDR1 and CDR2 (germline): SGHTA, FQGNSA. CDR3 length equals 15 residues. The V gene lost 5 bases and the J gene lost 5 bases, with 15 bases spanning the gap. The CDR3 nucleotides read TGTGCCAGCAGCCTTACACCGGGGAGTACCGGGGAGCTGTTTTTT. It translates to CASSLTPGSTGELFF.

The CDR3 bases are TGTGCCAGCAGCCAAGAGACGGGATCGACCCAGGAGACCCAGTACTTC. Translating it yields CASSQETGSTQETQYF. The gene calls are TRBV4-2 and TRBJ2-5, with D possibly being TRBD2 (5 bases). Trimming took off 0 bases at V and 5 bases at J, with 16 bases between the two ends. Germline-derived CDR1 and CDR2 are LGHNA and YNFKEQ. This CDR3 spans 16 amino acids.

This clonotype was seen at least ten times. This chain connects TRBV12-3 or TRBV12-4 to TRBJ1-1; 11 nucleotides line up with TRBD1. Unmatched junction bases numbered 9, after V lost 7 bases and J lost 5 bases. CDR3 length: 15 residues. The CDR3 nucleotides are TGTGCCAGCAATCGGGACAGGGGGTCGTGGACTGAAGCTTTCTTT. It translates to CASNRDRGSWTEAFF.

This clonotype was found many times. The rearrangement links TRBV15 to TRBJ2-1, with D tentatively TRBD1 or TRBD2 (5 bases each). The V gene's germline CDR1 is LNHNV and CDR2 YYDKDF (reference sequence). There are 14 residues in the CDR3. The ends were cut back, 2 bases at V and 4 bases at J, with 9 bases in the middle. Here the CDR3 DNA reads TGTGCCACCAGCAGAAGGGACCAGTACAATGAGCAGTTCTTC. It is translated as CATSRRDQYNEQFF.

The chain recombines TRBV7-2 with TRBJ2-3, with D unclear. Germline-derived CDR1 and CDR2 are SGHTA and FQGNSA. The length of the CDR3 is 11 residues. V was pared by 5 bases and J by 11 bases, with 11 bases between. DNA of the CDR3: TGTGCCAGCAGCCTTCTCTTGGGGCAGTATTTT. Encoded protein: CASSLLLGQYF.

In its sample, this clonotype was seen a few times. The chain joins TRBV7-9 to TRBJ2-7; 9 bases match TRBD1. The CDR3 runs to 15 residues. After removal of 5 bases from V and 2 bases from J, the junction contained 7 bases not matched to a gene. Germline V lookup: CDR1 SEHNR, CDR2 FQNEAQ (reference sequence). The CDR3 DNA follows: TGTGCCAGCAGCACTACAGGGGGCAGGCCCTACGAGCAGTACTTC. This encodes CASSTTGGRPYEQYF.

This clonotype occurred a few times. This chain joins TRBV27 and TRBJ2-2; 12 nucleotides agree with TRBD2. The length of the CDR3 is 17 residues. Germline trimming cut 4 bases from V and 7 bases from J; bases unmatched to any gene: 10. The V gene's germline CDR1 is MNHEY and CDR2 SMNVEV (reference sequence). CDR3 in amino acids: CASSSVASGRAYGELFF. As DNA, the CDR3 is TGTGCCAGCAGTTCCGTGGCTAGCGGGAGGGCCTACGGGGAGCTGTTTTTT.

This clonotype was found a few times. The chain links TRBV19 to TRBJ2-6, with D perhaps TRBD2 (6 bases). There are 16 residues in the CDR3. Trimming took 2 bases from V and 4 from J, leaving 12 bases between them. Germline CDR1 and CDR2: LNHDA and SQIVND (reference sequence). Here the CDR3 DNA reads TGTGCCAGTAGTATAAGGAGGGCCCCCGGGGCCAACGTCCTGACTTTC. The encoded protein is CASSIRRAPGANVLTF. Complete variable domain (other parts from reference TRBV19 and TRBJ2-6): DGGITQSPKYLFRKEGQNVTLSCEQNLNHDAMYWYRQDPGQGLRLIYYSQIVNDFQKGDIAEGYSVSREKKESFPLTVTSAQKNPTAFYLCASSIRRAPGANVLTFGAGSRLTVL.

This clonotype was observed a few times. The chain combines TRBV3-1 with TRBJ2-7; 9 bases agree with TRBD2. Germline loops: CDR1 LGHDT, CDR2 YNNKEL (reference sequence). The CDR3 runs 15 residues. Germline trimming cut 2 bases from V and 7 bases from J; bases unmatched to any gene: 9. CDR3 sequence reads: CASSQIAGARGEQYF. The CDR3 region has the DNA TGTGCCAGCAGCCAAATAGCGGGAGCCCGGGGTGAGCAGTACTTC.

The CDR3 bases are TGTGCCAGCAGCTTCCACGACACCGGGGAGCTGTTTTTT. Protein product: CASSFHDTGELFF. The rearrangement links TRBV7-9 to TRBJ2-2; D is unresolved. From germline, CDR1 is SEHNR and CDR2 FQNEAQ (reference sequence). Trimming stripped 3 bases from V and 3 bases from J, with 5 bases between. This CDR3 comprises 13 residues.

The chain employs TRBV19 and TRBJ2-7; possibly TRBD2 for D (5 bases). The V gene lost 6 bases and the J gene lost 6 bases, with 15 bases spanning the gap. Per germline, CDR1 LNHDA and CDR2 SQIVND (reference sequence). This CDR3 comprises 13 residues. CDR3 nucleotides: TGTGCCAGTAGGGGCTCGGGTGAGGGCGAGCAGTACTTC. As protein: CASRGSGEGEQYF.